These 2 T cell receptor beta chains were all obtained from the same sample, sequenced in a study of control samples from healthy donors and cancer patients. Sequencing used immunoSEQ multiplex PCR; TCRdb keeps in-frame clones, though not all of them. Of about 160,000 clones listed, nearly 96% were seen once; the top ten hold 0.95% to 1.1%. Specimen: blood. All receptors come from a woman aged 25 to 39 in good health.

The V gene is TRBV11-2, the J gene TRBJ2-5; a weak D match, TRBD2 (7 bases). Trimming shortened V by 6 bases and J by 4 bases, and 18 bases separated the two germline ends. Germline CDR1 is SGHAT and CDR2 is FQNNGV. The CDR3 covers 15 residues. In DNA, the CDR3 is TGTGCCAGCAGTTTATATTCAAGGGGGGGAGAGACCCAGTACTTC. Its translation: CASSLYSRGGETQYF.

The CDR3 spells CASSSLLSGNTIYF. The CDR3 DNA is TGTGCCAGCAGCTCCCTCCTCTCTGGAAACACCATATATTTT. V is TRBV27 and J is TRBJ1-3, with unresolved D. Trimming pared 6 bases from V and 0 bases from J, leaving 9 bases between. Per germline, CDR1 MNHEY and CDR2 SMNVEV (reference sequence). This CDR3 is 14 amino acids long.